The 29 T cell receptor beta chains reported below all come from one sample, sequenced in a study of blood T cell repertoires in COVID-19. The assay was immunoSEQ multiplex PCR, and TCRdb's table has in-frame clones only and misses some. This sample has 200,000 to 300,000 clones, with roughly 80% found just once. The sequenced sample consisted of peripheral blood. These TCRs come from a man in his sixties with acute or convalescent COVID-19.

J is TRBJ2-2 and V is TRBV7-2; 10 bases line up with TRBD2. CDR1 is SGHTA and CDR2 is FQGNSA in the germline V gene. With V trimmed by 4 bases and J by 2 bases, 4 bases remained unmatched. The length of the CDR3 is 16 residues. This CDR3 reads CASSWWTSGNTGELFF. CDR3 DNA: TGTGCCAGCAGCTGGTGGACTAGCGGTAACACCGGGGAGCTGTTTTTT.

The chain links TRBV11-1 to TRBJ2-7; the match to TRBD2 covers 16 bases. The CDR3 sequence is 15 residues long. V shed 4 bases, J shed 6 bases, and the junction held 3 bases outside the gene matches. The germline CDR1 and CDR2 sequences are SGHAT and FQDESV (reference sequence). The CDR3 bases are TGTGCCAGCAGCTCCGGGACTAGCGGGGGGGGCGAGCAGTACTTC. The encoded protein is CASSSGTSGGGEQYF.

The chain has TRBV10-3 and TRBJ2-2, with D possibly matching TRBD2 (5 bases). The ends were cut back, 10 bases at V and 4 bases at J, with 16 bases in the middle. This CDR3 has 14 residues. Germline values: CDR1 ENHRY, CDR2 SYGVKD. The CDR3 region has the DNA TGTGCCACCCAACCCCTAGCTACCACCGGGGAGCTGTTTTTT. This gives the protein CATQPLATTGELFF.

This clone was seen many times. In nucleotides, the CDR3 is TGTGCCAGCAGCTTAGGACAGAGCTTGGTGAACACTGAAGCTTTCTTT. Residues: CASSLGQSLVNTEAFF. The rearrangement links TRBV7-9 to TRBJ1-1; a weak D match, TRBD1 (5 bases). Trimming left V 1 base short and J 0 bases short, with 12 bases between. This CDR3 has 16 amino acids. Germline V gene lookup returns CDR1 SEHNR and CDR2 FQNEAQ (reference sequence).

The chain recombines TRBV30 with TRBJ1-6; 7 bases are a match to TRBD1. CDR1 GTSNPN and CDR2 SVGIG come from the germline V gene (reference sequence). This CDR3 region has 18 residues. The J segment lost 6 bases and the V segment lost 2 bases, leaving 16 bases of the junction unmatched. This chain's CDR3 is CAWSPNYLPGQFNSPLHF. The CDR3 nucleotides read TGTGCCTGGAGTCCAAATTACCTCCCGGGACAGTTTAATTCACCCCTCCACTTT.

This chain's CDR3 is CASSLGRYRQETQYF. The CDR3 nucleotides read TGTGCCAGCAGCTTAGGTCGTTACAGACAAGAGACCCAGTACTTC. The J gene is TRBJ2-5, the V gene TRBV11-3; D not certain. The CDR3 has 15 amino acids. Between the trimmed V and J ends, which lost 1 base and 2 bases, there was a span of 11 bases. From germline, CDR1 is SGHNT and CDR2 YENEEA.

The V and J genes are TRBV3-1 (or the pseudogene TRBV3-2) and TRBJ2-6; 11 bases match TRBD1. Germline CDR1 reads LGHDT; CDR2 reads YNNKEL (reference sequence). Trimming took 4 bases from V and 0 from J; bases not matched to a gene: 8. This CDR3 has 19 amino acids. The CDR3, as DNA: TGTGCCAGCAGCCCTCAGGGGGACAGGGGGTTCTCTGGGGCCAACGTCCTGACTTTC. Protein sequence: CASSPQGDRGFSGANVLTF.

The chain recombines TRBV2 with TRBJ1-1; the D is unclear. Germline values: CDR1 SNHLY, CDR2 FYNNEI. CDR3 size: 11 residues. The V and J ends lost 6 bases and 4 bases respectively, with 6 bases between them. CDR3 coding DNA: TGTGCCAGCAGGTACAGCACTGAAGCTTTCTTT. Protein product: CASRYSTEAFF.

This clone appeared a few times. This chain links TRBV4-1 with TRBJ2-1; 9 bases fit TRBD2. The junction had 11 bases not matched to a gene; V was cut back by 1 base and J by 10 bases. The V gene's germline CDR1 is MGHRA and CDR2 YSYEKL. The CDR3 totals 16 residues. The CDR3 is CASSQVPRSGGAEQFF. The CDR3 coding sequence is TGCGCCAGCAGCCAAGTCCCCCGTAGCGGGGGAGCGGAGCAGTTCTTC.

V and J are TRBV19 and TRBJ1-3; D remains unclear. V gave up 2 bases and J gave up 0 bases, with 17 bases separating them. The CDR3 contains 18 residues. The germline V gene encodes CDR1 LNHDA and CDR2 SQIVND (reference sequence). This chain's CDR3 is CASSISTRGINSGNTIYF. The CDR3, as DNA: TGTGCCAGTAGTATATCTACGAGAGGAATCAACTCTGGAAACACCATATATTTT. Complete variable domain (other parts from reference TRBV19 and TRBJ1-3): DGGITQSPKYLFRKEGQNVTLSCEQNLNHDAMYWYRQDPGQGLRLIYYSQIVNDFQKGDIAEGYSVSREKKESFPLTVTSAQKNPTAFYLCASSISTRGINSGNTIYFGEGSWLTVV.

This chain uses TRBV6-6 with TRBJ2-2; 8 bases map to TRBD1. CDR3 length: 14 residues. Germline CDR1 is MNHNY and CDR2 is SVGAGI (reference sequence). V trimming: 8 bases; J trimming: 0 bases; junction bases outside the gene matches: 2. CDR3 in amino acids: CASLDRANTGELFF. As DNA, the CDR3 is TGTGCCAGCCTGGACAGGGCGAACACCGGGGAGCTGTTTTTT.

DNA of the CDR3: TGTGCCAGCAGTTATGAAGGTACTCAGCTTCGAAGACCGAGGAATTCACCCCTCCACTTT. Protein: CASSYEGTQLRRPRNSPLHF. The chain joins TRBV6-4 to TRBJ1-6, with D unresolved. The CDR3 extends over 20 amino acids. Germline values: CDR1 MRHNA, CDR2 SNTAGT. Trimming shortened V by 5 bases and J by 7 bases, and 30 bases separated the two germline ends.

The chain links TRBV3-1 (or the pseudogene TRBV3-2) to TRBJ2-1; 8 bases are shared with TRBD2. V lost 1 base to trimming and J lost 6 bases; unmatched junction nucleotides: 11. The CDR3 consists of 17 residues. From germline, CDR1 is LGHDT and CDR2 YNNKEL (reference sequence). Here the CDR3 DNA reads TGTGCCAGCAGCCAAGCTGGACTAGCCCAGAAAGGCAATGAGCAGTTCTTC. Its translation is CASSQAGLAQKGNEQFF.

CDR3 protein: CASSPRDGNQPQHF. The CDR3, as DNA: TGTGCCAGCTCACCGCGGGATGGCAATCAGCCCCAGCATTTT. The V gene is TRBV18, the J gene TRBJ1-5; no clear D gene. This CDR3 contains 14 residues. The germline CDR1 and CDR2 sequences are KGHSH and LQKENI. The V and J ends lost 3 bases and 2 bases respectively, with 8 bases between them.

The chain links TRBV27 to TRBJ2-1, with 13 nucleotides matching TRBD2. Germline assignment: CDR1 MNHEY and CDR2 SMNVEV (reference sequence). There are 19 residues in the CDR3. Trimming cost V 5 bases and J 7 bases; bases outside gene matches: 17. CDR3 amino acids: CASSPRTSGSPPAGNEQFF. CDR3 DNA: TGTGCCAGCAGTCCGCGGACTAGCGGGAGTCCTCCTGCGGGTAATGAGCAGTTCTTC.

J is TRBJ1-1 and V is TRBV19, with D maybe TRBD1 (6 bases). Trimming stripped 5 bases from V and 3 bases from J, with 16 bases between. This CDR3 comprises 15 residues. Germline CDR1 LNHDA, CDR2 SQIVND (reference sequence). The CDR3 DNA follows: TGTGCCAGTAGTTCCGTCAGGGGAGGGTACACTGAAGCTTTCTTT. Its protein product is CASSSVRGGYTEAFF.

The chain uses TRBV10-1 and TRBJ2-5, with 9 bases aligning to TRBD2. The germline V gene has CDR1 WNHNN and CDR2 SYGVQD (reference sequence). V shed 5 bases and J 7 bases; nucleotides not matched to a gene: 8. The CDR3 covers 14 residues. The chain's CDR3 is CASSPAGGPGTQYF. The CDR3 DNA reads as TGCGCCAGCAGTCCAGCGGGGGGCCCTGGGACCCAGTACTTC.

This clone was seen only a few times. The rearrangement links TRBV12-3 or TRBV12-4 to TRBJ1-1, with D uncertain. There are 11 residues in the CDR3. Trimming left V 3 bases short and J 9 bases short, with 8 bases between. In DNA form, the CDR3 reads TGTGCCAGCAGTTTGTCGGGGAAAGCTTTCTTT. Protein: CASSLSGKAFF.

The gene calls are TRBV11-1 and TRBJ2-5; D possibly corresponds to TRBD1 (6 bases). CDR3 size: 18 residues. Germline values: CDR1 SGHAT, CDR2 FQDESV (reference sequence). The V end was cut by 0 bases, the J end by 4 bases, with 21 bases between. The CDR3 DNA reads as TGTGCCAGCAGCTTAGCTACTTCCCTGGGGGCCCTCGGAGAGACCCAGTACTTC. Protein product: CASSLATSLGALGETQYF. The complete variable domain, with remaining parts taken from reference TRBV11-1 and TRBJ2-5, reads EAEVAQSPRYKITEKSQAVAFWCDPISGHATLYWYRQILGQGPELLVQFQDESVVDDSQLPKDRFSAERLKGVDSTLKIQPAELGDSAMYLCASSLATSLGALGETQYFGPGTRLLVL.

The table lists this clone with a count of one. V usage is TRBV5-1 and J usage is TRBJ2-3; 9 bases match TRBD2. This CDR3 is built from 15 residues. V lost 3 bases and J lost 2; bases outside the gene matches: 4. CDR1 and CDR2 from the germline V gene are SGHRS and YFSETQ. This chain's CDR3 is CASSSSGDNTDTQYF. In DNA, the CDR3 is TGCGCCAGCAGCTCTAGCGGGGATAACACAGATACGCAGTATTTT.

The chain recombines TRBV5-5 with TRBJ1-5; TRBD1 is a possible D gene (5 bases). Germline V lookup: CDR1 SGHKS, CDR2 YYEKEE (reference sequence). V lost 3 bases to trimming and J lost 2 bases, with 21 bases between them. The CDR3 covers 18 residues. CDR3 sequence (DNA): TGTGCCAGCAGCTATGGACCCGAATCTTCGGGGGGCAATCAGCCCCAGCATTTT. Translating gives CASSYGPESSGGNQPQHF.

CDR3 sequence: CASSLPRRDTQYF. The CDR3 coding sequence is TGTGCCAGCAGCTTACCGCGGAGGGATACGCAGTATTTT. This chain uses TRBV7-2 with TRBJ2-3, with D possibly TRBD2 on 5 matching bases. Germline CDR1 SGHTA, CDR2 FQGNSA. CDR3 size: 13 residues. V lost 2 bases to trimming and J lost 6 bases, with 9 bases between them.

The chain recombines TRBV2 with TRBJ2-7; D not resolved. The germline V gene has CDR1 SNHLY and CDR2 FYNNEI. This CDR3 spans 14 amino acids. V lost 0 bases and J 1 base, leaving 7 bases between the germline ends. CDR3 sequence: CASSEARSSYEQYF. The CDR3 DNA reads TGTGCCAGCAGTGAAGCACGGAGTTCCTACGAGCAGTACTTC.

The DNA for the CDR3 is TGTGCCAGCAGCCGGGGAGGGGGGGATACGCAGTATTTT. This gives the protein CASSRGGGDTQYF. This chain uses TRBV7-9 with TRBJ2-3; tentative D call: TRBD2 (7 bases). Germline CDR1 is SEHNR and CDR2 is FQNEAQ (reference sequence). The V and J ends lost 5 bases and 6 bases respectively, with 12 bases between them. This CDR3 has 13 residues.

V gene TRBV7-9 combines with J gene TRBJ2-7, with 7 nucleotides matching TRBD1. The CDR3 contains 16 residues. CDR1 is SEHNR, CDR2 FQNEAQ, per germline (reference sequence). V shed 3 bases and J 2 bases; nucleotides not matched to a gene: 10. CDR3 residues: CASSFRIRDRPYEQYF. The CDR3 coding sequence is TGTGCCAGCAGCTTTAGGATCCGGGACAGACCCTACGAGCAGTACTTC.

The rearrangement joins TRBV2 to TRBJ2-5; maybe TRBD1 (6 bases). The V and J ends lost 6 bases and 9 bases respectively, with 11 bases between them. Germline lookup yields CDR1 SNHLY and CDR2 FYNNEI. The CDR3 is made up of 11 amino acids. In nucleotides, the CDR3 is TGTGCCAGCAGCGGCGAGGGGGCCCAGTACTTC. Amino acids: CASSGEGAQYF. The full variable domain, with the rest looked up from reference TRBV2 and TRBJ2-5, is EPEVTQTPSHQVTQMGQEVILRCVPISNHLYFYWYRQILGQKVEFLVSFYNNEISEKSEIFDDQFSVERPDGSNFTLKIRSTKLEDSAMYFCASSGEGAQYFGPGTRLLVL.

The J gene is TRBJ1-3, the V gene TRBV28; TRBD1 matches 7 bases. Germline CDR1 reads MDHEN; CDR2 reads SYDVKM. The length of the CDR3 is 17 residues. Trimming took 5 bases from V and 0 from J; bases not matched to a gene: 10. CDR3 coding DNA: TGTGCCAGCAGTCACCCGGGACAGAGCTTCTCTGGAAACACCATATATTTT. Protein product: CASSHPGQSFSGNTIYF.

CDR3 nucleotide sequence: TGTGCCAGCAGCGTAGGTCTGGGGAGCACTGAAGCTTTCTTT. It is translated as CASSVGLGSTEAFF. J is TRBJ1-1 and V is TRBV9; no clear D gene. The germline V gene has CDR1 SGDLS and CDR2 YYNGEE. V lost 0 bases to trimming and J lost 4 bases, with 10 bases between them. The CDR3 runs 14 residues.

The V call is TRBV6-6, the J call TRBJ2-7; a possible D gene is TRBD1 (5 bases). This CDR3 is built from 15 residues. V dropped 0 bases and J dropped 0 bases, with 9 bases sitting between them. The germline gives CDR1 MNHNY, CDR2 SVGAGI (reference sequence). The CDR3 sequence is CASSYSRGSSYEQYF. The CDR3 DNA is TGTGCCAGCAGTTACTCTAGGGGATCCTCCTACGAGCAGTACTTC.